Below, one T cell receptor beta chain is given with its context. The antigen it recognizes is unknown. Per-base qualities were not stored, and no clone one base away is much larger. These data belong to a study of Ad26.COV2.S vaccination and SARS-CoV-2 variants (dated by TCRdb to about 2021). About the investigation overall: Vaccine-arm donors came from COV1001, a multicentre, randomized, double-blind, placebo-controlled phase I-IIa trial of Ad26.COV2.S in healthy adults. TCRbeta repertoire sequencing was used to assess the specificity and breadth of SARS-CoV-2-reactive T cell receptors after Ad26.COV2.S vaccination. Dosing of Ad26.COV2.S was intramuscular, at either 5x10^10 or 1x10^11 viral particles, delivered as one shot or as two shots spaced 56 days apart. A total of around 32 samples were included in the TCR-sequenced set, comprising roughly 19 Ad26.COV2.S vaccine recipients, 5 placebo recipients and 8 SARS-CoV-2 convalescent individuals. Trial participants were randomized into five groups of five, in which low-dose or high-dose Ad26.COV2.S was given once or twice, or placebo was given on both occasions. Blinding of investigators to trial group allocation was maintained during experiments and outcome assessment.

Per the germline V gene, ENHRY is the CDR1 and SYGVKD is the CDR2. Cut back by 0 bases and 3 bases, the V and J ends lie 11 bases apart. The CDR3 measures 15 amino acids from cysteine to phenylalanine. Kept here is only the CDR3 DNA, which spans 45 bases and is read in frame from base 1. In the paper's terms, the treatment or condition label means: around 19 received Ad26.COV2.S at low or high dose, single or two shots; about 5 received placebo; per-sample allocation not given. Repertoires of vaccine and placebo recipients were sequenced from samples taken on day 63 after the first injection. In Cohort 1b, about 27 adults aged 18-55 years were enrolled at a single site in Boston, USA, between 29 July and 7 August 2020. Ad26.COV2.S was a replication-incompetent adenovirus type 26 vector that expressed a prefusion-stabilized SARS-CoV-2 spike protein derived from the original Wuhan strain. The immunoSEQ Assay was used to sequence TCRbeta CDR3 regions. After extraction, genomic DNA underwent amplification by bias-controlled multiplex PCR, followed by high-throughput sequencing. Per the source publication's procedure: Collapsing and filtering of sequences were performed to quantify the absolute abundance of each unique TCRbeta CDR3 region. T cell fraction was estimated by normalizing TCRbeta template counts to usable DNA, which was measured by amplifying reference genes present in all nucleated cells. Repertoire TCRs were annotated as SARS-CoV-2-specific by exact matching of V gene, CDR3 amino acid sequence and J gene to a known reactive TCR set. The reference SARS-CoV-2 TCR set was derived from MIRA and filtered for enrichment in COVID-19-positive ImmuneCODE repertoires, a step that removed public or cross-reactive TCRs. Using the MIRA antigens, annotated TCRs were further analysed by specific ORF or by position within an ORF. Breadth was defined as the number of annotated unique rearrangements divided by the total number of unique productive rearrangements, and depth was defined as the summed frequency of the annotated unique rearrangements. Two-sided Wilcoxon rank-sum tests were used to compare TCR breadth between groups. Held by TCRdb, this immuneACCESS table contains in-frame sequences only and omits some clones. Under half of the omission traces to an unresolved V gene where checked; the cause of the rest is unknown. V, J and clone size were drawn from that table, and D and trimming were deduced from the DNA. The sample table records fewer than 400,000 clones; around 81% of these occur just once. 2% to 2.5% of the sample rests with the top ten.

Results the study describes overall, beyond this receptor: According to the authors, total T cell responses may have been underestimated by the TCR breadth and depth analyses. Non-spike TCR breadth was comparable between vaccine and placebo recipients, consistent with the vaccine containing only spike. After vaccination, substantial breadth of spike-specific CD8+ and CD4+ T cell responses was reported. The study lacked the statistical power to compare responses across vaccine doses or regimens. Higher spike-specific TCR breadth was observed in Ad26.COV2.S recipients than in placebo recipients (P = 0.0014).

The material sequenced was peripheral blood, taken in a trial of Ad26.COV2.S vaccine versus placebo. This receptor chain uses TRBV10-3 and TRBJ1-1; the D gene is perhaps TRBD1, from 6 matching bases. This clonotype was sampled from a person between 18 and 60 years old who received the Ad26.COV2.S COVID-19 vaccine or a placebo. The CDR3 region has the sequence CAISESTGIYTEAFF. The sequenced DNA: TGTGCCATCAGTGAGTCCACAGGGATTTACACTGAAGCTTTCTTT.